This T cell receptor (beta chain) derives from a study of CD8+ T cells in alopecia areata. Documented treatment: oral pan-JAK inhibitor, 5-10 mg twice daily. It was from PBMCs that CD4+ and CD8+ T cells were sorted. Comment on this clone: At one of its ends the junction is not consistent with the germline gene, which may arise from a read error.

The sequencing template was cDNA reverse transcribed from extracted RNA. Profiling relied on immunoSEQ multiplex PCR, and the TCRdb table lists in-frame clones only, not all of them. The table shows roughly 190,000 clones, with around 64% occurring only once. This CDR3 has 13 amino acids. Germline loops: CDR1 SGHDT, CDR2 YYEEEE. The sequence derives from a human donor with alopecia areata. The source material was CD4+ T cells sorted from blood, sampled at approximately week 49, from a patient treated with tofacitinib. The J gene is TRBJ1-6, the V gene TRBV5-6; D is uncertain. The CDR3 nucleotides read TGTGCCAGCAGCTTATCATGGAACGACCCCTCGGACTTT. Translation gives CASSLSWNDPSDF.